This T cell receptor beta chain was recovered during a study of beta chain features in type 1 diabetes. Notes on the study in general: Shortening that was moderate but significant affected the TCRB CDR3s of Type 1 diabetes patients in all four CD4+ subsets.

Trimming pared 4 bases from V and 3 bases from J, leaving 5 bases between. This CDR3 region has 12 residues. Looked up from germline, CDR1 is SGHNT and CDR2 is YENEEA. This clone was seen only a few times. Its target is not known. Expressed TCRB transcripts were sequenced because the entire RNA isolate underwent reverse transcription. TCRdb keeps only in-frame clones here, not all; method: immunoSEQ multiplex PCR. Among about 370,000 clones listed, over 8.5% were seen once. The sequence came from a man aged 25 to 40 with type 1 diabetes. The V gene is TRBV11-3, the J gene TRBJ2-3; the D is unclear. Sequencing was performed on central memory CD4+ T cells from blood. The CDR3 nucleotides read TGTGCCAGCAGCTCGAGAACAGATACGCAGTATTTT. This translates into CASSSRTDTQYF.